The 20 T cell receptor beta chains given below trace back to one sample, sequenced in a study of blood T cells in healthy people across ages. Together with a sample-barcoded 5' primer, a J-beta primer mix was included in a second PCR lasting roughly 7 to 11 cycles. TCRdb reprocessed the 5' RACE reads with MiXCR, giving one entry per CDR3 protein. Here the sample spans approximately 760,000 distinct CDR3 sequences, 20% to 25% being singletons. These records were also assigned to another study, of T cells of mothers and their children.

The sample was blood. The receptors originated from a boy between 10 and 17 years old in good health.

This chain uses TRBV4-1 with TRBJ1-1; D remains unclear. The germline gives CDR1 MGHRA, CDR2 YSYEKL. This CDR3 contains 14 residues. V lost 0 bases, J lost 10 bases, and 15 bases lay in between. CDR3 sequence reads: CASSQDFGLNGAFF. The CDR3 coding sequence is TGCGCCAGCAGCCAAGATTTCGGGTTGAATGGAGCTTTCTTT.

V gene TRBV13 combines with J gene TRBJ2-7, with a possible D match to TRBD1 (6 bases). The ends were cut back, 5 bases at V and 1 base at J, with 15 bases in the middle. The CDR3 spans 15 residues. Per the germline V gene, CDR1 is PRHDT and CDR2 is FYEKMQ (reference sequence). CDR3: CASSIRQGRSYEQYF. DNA for the CDR3: TGTGCCAGCAGCATCCGGCAGGGGAGATCCTACGAGCAGTACTTC.

The V gene is TRBV12-5, the J gene TRBJ2-3, with 9 positions matching TRBD1. V shed 0 bases and J 4 bases; nucleotides not matched to a gene: 8. CDR3 size: 17 residues. CDR1 and CDR2 (germline): LGHNT, FRNRAP. This chain's CDR3 is CASGLVQGQGFPDTQYF. As DNA, the CDR3 is TGTGCTAGTGGTTTGGTACAAGGACAGGGGTTCCCAGATACGCAGTATTTT. Filled out from reference TRBV12-5 and TRBJ2-3, the complete variable domain reads DARVTQTPRHKVTEMGQEVTMRCQPILGHNTVFWYRQTMMQGLELLAYFRNRAPLDDSGMPKDRFSAEMPDATLATLKIQPSEPRDSAVYFCASGLVQGQGFPDTQYFGPGTRLTVL.

This clonotype was recorded at least ten times. The chain combines TRBV7-9 with TRBJ2-1; D remains ambiguous. CDR3 size: 13 residues. The ends were cut back, 1 base at V and 5 bases at J, with 6 bases in the middle. Germline V CDR1 and CDR2: SEHNR, FQNEAQ (reference sequence). CDR3 sequence reads: CASSLGSNNEQFF. As DNA, the CDR3 is TGTGCCAGCAGCTTAGGCTCAAACAATGAGCAGTTCTTC.

The table lists this clonotype with a few counts. This sequence joins TRBV20-1 and TRBJ2-7; the match to TRBD1 covers 9 bases. Germline V gives CDR1 DFQATT, CDR2 SNEGSKA (reference sequence). J lost 2 bases, V lost 5 bases, and 7 bases had no gene match. The CDR3 covers 14 residues. CDR3 protein: CSADSGQGTYEQYF. The DNA of the CDR3 is TGCAGTGCTGACTCCGGACAGGGGACCTACGAGCAGTACTTC.

This clonotype has only one observation. The chain couples TRBV20-1 to TRBJ2-1; TRBD2 matches at 8 bases. Germline V gene sequence: CDR1 DFQATT, CDR2 SNEGSKA (reference sequence). The V gene end was trimmed by 6 bases and the J gene end by 7 bases; junction bases not matched to a gene: 17. The CDR3 spans 16 residues. DNA of the CDR3: TGCAGTGCCACTCCAATCACGGGAGGGCCGCGGAATGAGCAGTTCTTC. This codes for CSATPITGGPRNEQFF.

The chain joins TRBV6-5 to TRBJ2-5; D might be TRBD1 or TRBD2, each matching 5 bases. The DNA end lines up better with TRBJ2-7; the J call may be wrong. The CDR3 sequence is 14 residues long. From germline, CDR1 is MNHEY and CDR2 SVGAGI. DNA for the CDR3: TGTGCCAGCAGCCGTGGGACCTGGGGCCACGAGCAGTACTTC. Translation gives CASSRGTWGHEQYF.

This chain connects TRBV10-3 to TRBJ2-7; D unresolved. V was pared by 3 bases and J by 6 bases, with 12 bases between. Germline-derived CDR1 and CDR2 are ENHRY and SYGVKD. The CDR3 length is 13 residues. CDR3 sequence (DNA): TGTGCCATCAGTGACCGGAGTTGGGGCGAGCAGTACTTC. It is translated as CAISDRSWGEQYF.

The chain recombines TRBV6-2 or TRBV6-3 with TRBJ2-7; a weak D match, TRBD2 (6 bases). Trimming shortened V by 7 bases and J by 7 bases, and 17 bases separated the two germline ends. CDR3 size: 13 residues. The germline V gene encodes CDR1 MNHEY and CDR2 SVGEGT. This chain's CDR3 is CASMGSSAGEQYF. CDR3 bases: TGTGCCAGCATGGGGAGTTCCGCGGGAGAGCAGTACTTC.

The sample holds many counts of this clonotype. This rearrangement joins TRBV4-2 to TRBJ2-5; the match to TRBD1 covers 7 bases. This CDR3 region has 16 residues. The trim removed 2 bases at V and 3 bases at J, leaving 9 bases unmatched. The germline V gene has CDR1 LGHNA and CDR2 YNFKEQ. The CDR3 DNA follows: TGTGCCAGCAGCCAATCTCCGACAGGGCCTAAAGAGACCCAGTACTTC. It translates to CASSQSPTGPKETQYF.

Here the CDR3 DNA reads TGTGCCACCAGTTTAAGGACAGGGTCAACTTTCTTT. Encoded protein: CATSLRTGSTFF. This chain connects TRBV24-1 to TRBJ1-1; TRBD1 agrees at 8 bases. Per germline, CDR1 KGHDR and CDR2 SFDVKD. V shed 6 bases, J shed 12 bases, and the junction held 8 bases outside the gene matches. The CDR3 extends over 12 amino acids.

In its sample, this clonotype was seen many times. The V call is TRBV5-1, the J call TRBJ2-5; D unclear. Trimming shortened V by 0 bases and J by 4 bases, and 7 bases separated the two germline ends. CDR1 is SGHRS and CDR2 is YFSETQ in the germline V gene. The length of the CDR3 is 13 residues. The CDR3: CASSLDWGETQYF. In DNA, the CDR3 is TGCGCCAGCAGCTTGGATTGGGGAGAGACCCAGTACTTC.

The DNA for the CDR3 is TGCAGTGCTAGACCGTGGGAGGAGCGGGAGTTTGACGAGCAGTACTTC. As protein: CSARPWEEREFDEQYF. This sequence joins TRBV20-1 and TRBJ2-7, with 8 bases that match TRBD2. The V and J ends lost 2 bases and 5 bases, in that order; junction bases with no gene match: 14. This CDR3 is 16 amino acids long. The V gene's germline CDR1 is DFQATT and CDR2 SNEGSKA (reference sequence).

A note on this clonotype: The junction shows a germline mismatch at one end, possibly a read error. The rearrangement uses TRBV7-2 and TRBJ1-1; the match to TRBD1 covers 11 bases. The CDR3 is 14 residues long. The germline V gene encodes CDR1 SGHTA and CDR2 FQGNSA. The CDR3 DNA reads as TGTGCCGGCAGCCGGGACAGGGGGGACACTGAAGCTTTCTTT. Translation gives CAGSRDRGDTEAFF.

This chain joins TRBV18 and TRBJ1-4; D is perhaps TRBD1 (5 bases). This CDR3 region has 13 residues. The V end was cut by 4 bases, the J end by 8 bases, with 11 bases between. Looked up from germline, CDR1 is KGHSH and CDR2 is LQKENI. The CDR3 region is CASSRDGGEKLFF. For the CDR3, the DNA is TGTGCCAGCTCACGGGACGGTGGGGAAAAACTGTTTTTT.

The CDR3 loop reads CASSFGGTSGSDTQYF. The DNA of the CDR3 is TGTGCCAGCAGTTTTGGAGGGACTAGCGGGAGTGATACGCAGTATTTT. The V gene is TRBV12-3 or TRBV12-4, the J gene TRBJ2-3, with TRBD2 matching 14 bases. The V gene end was trimmed by 3 bases and the J gene end by 6 bases; junction bases not matched to a gene: 5. The CDR3 loop spans 16 amino acids.

J is TRBJ2-7 and V is TRBV6-1; D not resolved. CDR1 and CDR2 (germline): MNHNS, SASEGT. This CDR3 spans 15 amino acids. The V gene lost 2 bases and the J gene lost 1 base, with 12 bases spanning the gap. CDR3 sequence: CASSEKGWGSYEQYF. As DNA, the CDR3 is TGTGCCAGCAGTGAAAAGGGTTGGGGATCCTACGAGCAGTACTTC.

J is TRBJ2-5 and V is TRBV24-1; 7 bases agree with TRBD2. The end of the DNA aligns better with TRBJ2-1, so the J call may be wrong. The CDR3 runs to 14 residues. The germline V gene has CDR1 KGHDR and CDR2 SFDVKD. CDR3 DNA: TGTGCCACCAGTGACCCGAGACTAGCTGATGAGCAGTTCTTC. Protein product: CATSDPRLADEQFF.

This chain links TRBV6-2 or TRBV6-3 with TRBJ2-1, with 10 bases matching TRBD1. The CDR3 covers 11 residues. V shed 5 bases, J shed 15 bases, and the junction held 4 bases outside the gene matches. Per the germline V gene, CDR1 is MNHEY and CDR2 is SVGEGT. The CDR3 coding sequence is TGTGCCAGCAGTCGGACAGGGGGTGCGTTCTTC. It codes for CASSRTGGAFF.

On this clonotype itself: It is unclear where the CDR3 begins or ends on the DNA, so no DNA is shown, and the CDR3 is as TCRdb lists it. The V gene is TRBV7-3, the J gene TRBJ1-2; the table gives TRBD1 as D, unverified against the DNA. Germline assignment: CDR1 SGHTA and CDR2 FQGTGA. The CDR3 length is 20 residues, termini included. The CDR3 reads CASSIYLCSAAPTVGGGYTF.